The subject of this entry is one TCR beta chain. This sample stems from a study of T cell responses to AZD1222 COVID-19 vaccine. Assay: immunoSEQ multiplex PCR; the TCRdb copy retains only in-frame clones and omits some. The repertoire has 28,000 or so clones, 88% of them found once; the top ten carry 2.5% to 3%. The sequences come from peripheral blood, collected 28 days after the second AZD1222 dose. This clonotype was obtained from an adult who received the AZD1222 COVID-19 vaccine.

CDR3 sequence (DNA): TGTGCCAGCAGCTCGGGACAGGGGGCCCGCTACGAGCAGTACTTC. Amino acids: CASSSGQGARYEQYF. V usage is TRBV5-6 and J usage is TRBJ2-7, with TRBD1 matching 12 bases. The CDR3 is made up of 15 amino acids. CDR1 SGHDT and CDR2 YYEEEE come from the germline V gene. With V trimmed by 3 bases and J by 3 bases, 4 bases remained unmatched.